This TCR beta chain was recovered during a study of response to subunit inactivated influenza vaccine. Findings and caveats of the study: Few additional T cells are recruited per seasonal influenza vaccination, authors suggested.

Concerning this clonotype itself: What it binds is unknown.

TCRdb recomputed calls from the RT-PCR reads with MiXCR, one row per CDR3 protein. The sample holds over 750,000 distinct CDR3 sequences, 21% seen once. The source was PBMCs from blood, collected 4 to 6 days after vaccination. The receptor was isolated from a man aged 45 to 65 who received an inactivated influenza vaccine.

In DNA, the CDR3 is TGTGCCAGCCAAAACGAGGTGGAGCAGTACTTC. Protein product: CASQNEVEQYF. The gene calls are TRBV6-2 or TRBV6-3 and TRBJ2-7, with unresolved D. Germline assignment: CDR1 MNHEY and CDR2 SVGEGT. The CDR3 has 11 amino acids. Trimming stripped 8 bases from V and 7 bases from J, with 12 bases between.